The 14 T cell receptor beta chains in this list originate from one sample, sequenced in a study of blood T cell repertoires in COVID-19. The assay was immunoSEQ multiplex PCR, and TCRdb's table has in-frame clones only and misses some. The data contain over 15,000 clones, 81% of them singletons. What was sequenced was peripheral blood. Every receptor here comes from a man between 35 and 55 years old with active or convalescent COVID-19.

This chain joins TRBV10-2 and TRBJ2-1; 7 bases line up with TRBD1. There are 11 residues in the CDR3. J was trimmed by 12 bases and V by 6 bases; bases with no gene match: 5. Germline values: CDR1 WSHSY, CDR2 SAAADI. This CDR3 is CASRTGRVQFF. As DNA, the CDR3 is TGCGCCAGCAGGACAGGGCGCGTGCAGTTCTTC.

V is TRBV9 and J is TRBJ1-1; D remains unclear. Deletions cut 2 bases from V and 1 base from J, with 18 bases between. This CDR3 comprises 17 residues. The germline CDR1 and CDR2 sequences are SGDLS and YYNGEE. The CDR3 is CASSVAVVRERNTEAFF. The CDR3, as DNA: TGTGCCAGCAGCGTTGCCGTTGTTAGGGAGAGGAACACTGAAGCTTTCTTT.

V is TRBV5-1 and J is TRBJ2-1; D is unresolved. This CDR3 spans 14 amino acids. V lost 5 bases and J lost 4, with 13 bases in between. Germline assignment: CDR1 SGHRS and CDR2 YFSETQ. This chain's CDR3 is CASSPEVRYNEQFF. For the CDR3, the DNA is TGCGCCAGCAGTCCAGAGGTTCGGTACAATGAGCAGTTCTTC.

The CDR3: CASSLGVVGHEQYF. CDR3 coding DNA: TGCGCCAGCAGCTTGGGGGTCGTGGGCCACGAGCAGTACTTC. V and J are TRBV5-1 and TRBJ2-7; D is uncertain. Trimming cost V 0 bases and J 5 bases, with 12 bases left between them. The germline CDR1 and CDR2 sequences are SGHRS and YFSETQ. The CDR3 runs to 14 residues.

The genes are TRBV27 and TRBJ2-1; D perhaps matches TRBD1 (5 bases). The CDR3 runs to 15 residues. V gave up 5 bases and J gave up 3 bases, with 14 bases separating them. The V gene's germline CDR1 is MNHEY and CDR2 SMNVEV (reference sequence). For the CDR3, the DNA is TGTGCCAGCAGTCCGGACACCCCTAACTACAATGAGCAGTTCTTC. Protein sequence: CASSPDTPNYNEQFF.

V and J are TRBV4-1 and TRBJ2-1; 7 bases align to TRBD1. Per germline, CDR1 MGHRA and CDR2 YSYEKL. Unmatched junction bases numbered 10, after V lost 0 bases and J lost 5 bases. This CDR3 has 17 amino acids. CDR3 region: CASSQDPGTASNNEQFF. DNA of the CDR3: TGCGCCAGCAGCCAAGACCCGGGGACAGCTAGTAACAATGAGCAGTTCTTC.

The chain links TRBV7-9 to TRBJ2-2; D remains unclear. The length of the CDR3 is 12 residues. Trimming removed 1 base from V and 7 bases from J, with 4 bases in between. Germline CDR1 reads SEHNR; CDR2 reads FQNEAQ (reference sequence). CDR3 sequence: CASSLVDGELFF. CDR3 coding DNA: TGTGCCAGCAGCTTAGTAGACGGGGAGCTGTTTTTT.

J is TRBJ1-1 and V is TRBV14; TRBD1 is a possible D gene (5 bases). The CDR3 has 15 amino acids. The ends were cut back, 3 bases at V and 0 bases at J, with 11 bases in the middle. Germline loops: CDR1 SGHDN, CDR2 FVKESK. CDR3 residues: CASSQPGSMNTEAFF. The CDR3, as DNA: TGTGCCAGCAGCCAGCCAGGGTCCATGAACACTGAAGCTTTCTTT. The entire variable domain, with the rest obtained from reference TRBV14 and TRBJ1-1, is as follows: EAGVTQFPSHSVIEKGQTVTLRCDPISGHDNLYWYRRVMGKEIKFLLHFVKESKQDESGMPNNRFLAERTGGTYSTLKVQPAELEDSGVYFCASSQPGSMNTEAFFGQGTRLTVV.

The rearrangement links TRBV30 to TRBJ2-3; D not resolved. The V end lost 7 bases, the J end lost 2 bases, and 13 bases lay between the germline ends. CDR3 size: 13 residues. Germline values: CDR1 GTSNPN, CDR2 SVGIG (reference sequence). The DNA for the CDR3 is TGTGCCTTACGCGGCAAGGCCACAGATACGCAGTATTTT. This codes for CALRGKATDTQYF.

The rearrangement uses TRBV6-6 and TRBJ1-5, with 7 nucleotides matching TRBD1. V was clipped by 6 bases and J by 0 bases; unmatched bases: 5. This CDR3 is built from 15 residues. Germline loops: CDR1 MNHNY, CDR2 SVGAGI (reference sequence). CDR3: CASSRGQDSNQPQHF. In DNA form, the CDR3 reads TGTGCCAGCAGCCGCGGACAGGATAGCAATCAGCCCCAGCATTTT.

The chain has TRBV18 and TRBJ1-4, with a possible D match to TRBD1 (6 bases). Germline V gene data show CDR1 as KGHSH and CDR2 as LQKENI. V was clipped by 2 bases and J by 4 bases, with 8 bases between them. The CDR3 contains 14 residues. The CDR3, as DNA: TGTGCCAGCTCACCAAGGACAGTTAATGAAAAACTGTTTTTT. Translated: CASSPRTVNEKLFF. Filled out from reference TRBV18 and TRBJ1-4, the complete variable domain reads NAGVMQNPRHLVRRRGQEARLRCSPMKGHSHVYWYRQLPEEGLKFMVYLQKENIIDESGMPKERFSAEFPKEGPSILRIQQVVRGDSAAYFCASSPRTVNEKLFFGSGTQLSVL.

By frequency in the sample, this clone is medium-sized. The V gene is TRBV10-2, the J gene TRBJ1-5; possibly TRBD1 for D (5 bases). Germline lookup yields CDR1 WSHSY and CDR2 SAAADI. Trimming took 2 bases from V and 4 from J, leaving 12 bases between them. This CDR3 contains 15 residues. CDR3 residues: CASSETQGLNQPQHF. DNA for the CDR3: TGCGCCAGCAGTGAGACCCAGGGCTTGAATCAGCCCCAGCATTTT.

This clone was counted between two and nine times. The gene calls are TRBV18 and TRBJ2-3, with TRBD2 as a possible D gene (5 bases). The germline V gene encodes CDR1 KGHSH and CDR2 LQKENI. The CDR3 is made up of 15 amino acids. V lost 0 bases, J lost 2 bases, and 9 bases lay in between. The CDR3 sequence: CASSPPPGNTDTQYF. The CDR3 nucleotides read TGTGCCAGCTCACCACCCCCGGGGAACACAGATACGCAGTATTTT. The whole variable domain, filled in from reference TRBV18 and TRBJ2-3, reads NAGVMQNPRHLVRRRGQEARLRCSPMKGHSHVYWYRQLPEEGLKFMVYLQKENIIDESGMPKERFSAEFPKEGPSILRIQQVVRGDSAAYFCASSPPPGNTDTQYFGPGTRLTVL.

This clone is medium-sized. V and J are TRBV18 and TRBJ1-1; D is uncertain. This CDR3 is 16 amino acids long. Trimming shortened V by 2 bases and J by 5 bases, and 18 bases separated the two germline ends. The germline CDR1 and CDR2 sequences are KGHSH and LQKENI. The CDR3 loop is CASSPDARRVGTEAFF. The CDR3 region has the DNA TGTGCCAGCTCACCAGATGCCCGGCGGGTAGGGACTGAAGCTTTCTTT.